This TCR beta chain was identified in a study of cytotoxic CD8 clonotypes in ibrutinib-treated CLL. Sequencing was performed with immunoSEQ multiplex PCR; in TCRdb, only in-frame clones are kept and a portion is missing. This table holds about 130,000 clones, 84% found once. This clonotype was obtained from a human donor with chronic lymphocytic leukemia. The material sequenced was PBMCs, taken after 24 months of ibrutinib treatment.

CDR3 bases: TGTGCCAGCAGCTTCGGAGGGGGTGACTATGGCTACACCTTC. Translated, it gives CASSFGGGDYGYTF. V usage is TRBV11-2 and J usage is TRBJ1-2, with D possibly TRBD1 on 6 matching bases. The CDR3 covers 14 residues. Trimming stripped 3 bases from V and 3 bases from J, with 11 bases between. CDR1 SGHAT and CDR2 FQNNGV come from the germline V gene.